These 24 T cell receptor beta chains share one sample of origin, sequenced in a study of T-cell reconstitution after alpha-beta-depleted transplantation in children. The TCRbeta library was prepared with unique molecular identifiers. TCRdb reprocessed the PCR reads with MiXCR, giving one entry per CDR3 protein. The table lists 530,000 or so distinct CDR3 sequences, around 27% of them singletons. This specimen consisted of PBMCs, obtained before TCRalphabeta/CD19-depleted stem cell transplant. The receptors derive from a boy in the first two years of life with Wiskott-Aldrich syndrome, due to receive a stem cell transplant.

The chain joins TRBV4-1 to TRBJ1-3; unclear D gene. Germline values: CDR1 MGHRA, CDR2 YSYEKL. This CDR3 comprises 16 residues. The ends were cut back, 0 bases at V and 0 bases at J, with 9 bases in the middle. CDR3 protein: CASSQDHGLSGNTIYF. CDR3 DNA: TGCGCCAGCAGCCAAGACCACGGACTCTCTGGAAACACCATATATTTT.

This chain links TRBV14 with TRBJ1-3; 9 bases agree with TRBD1. Trimming removed 3 bases from V and 3 bases from J; junction bases left unmatched: 6. The CDR3 length is 16 residues. Germline V gene sequence: CDR1 SGHDN, CDR2 FVKESK. The DNA for the CDR3 is TGTGCCAGCAGCCAGGGCCGGACAGGGGTTGGAAACACCATATATTTT. Translating it yields CASSQGRTGVGNTIYF.

This clonotype was observed a handful of times. The J gene is TRBJ2-2, the V gene TRBV30; no reliable D call. CDR3 length: 17 residues. The V end was cut by 0 bases, the J end by 5 bases, with 19 bases between. In germline, CDR1 is GTSNPN, CDR2 SVGIG (reference sequence). The CDR3 protein is CAWSVPSGLFLTGELFF. CDR3 DNA sequence: TGTGCCTGGAGTGTACCGAGTGGTCTGTTTCTAACCGGGGAGCTGTTTTTT.

V is TRBV4-1 and J is TRBJ2-1, with 14 bases matching TRBD2. The CDR3 consists of 18 residues. The germline CDR1 and CDR2 sequences are MGHRA and YSYEKL. V trimming: 4 bases; J trimming: 10 bases; junction bases outside the gene matches: 15. CDR3 in amino acids: CASSPWGSGTSGSCEQFF. The CDR3 nucleotides read TGCGCCAGCAGCCCCTGGGGGTCCGGGACTAGCGGGAGTTGCGAGCAGTTCTTC.

The chain joins TRBV12-3 or TRBV12-4 to TRBJ2-5, with a weak D call TRBD1 (6 bases). V gave up 9 bases and J gave up 5 bases, with 16 bases separating them. This CDR3 has 13 residues. The CDR3 DNA follows: TGTGCCAGTCAGGGGCGACAAGGGGAGACCCAGTACTTC. Its protein product is CASQGRQGETQYF.

The chain joins TRBV6-1 to TRBJ1-5; D gene uncertain. The CDR3 is 12 amino acids. V was shortened by 2 bases and J by 7 bases, with 6 bases between the two germline ends. The V gene's germline CDR1 is MNHNS and CDR2 SASEGT. The CDR3 spells CASSERRQPQHF. In DNA, the CDR3 is TGTGCCAGCAGTGAACGTCGACAGCCCCAGCATTTT.

The chain uses TRBV5-6 and TRBJ1-4; 7 bases line up with TRBD1. Trimming took 4 bases from V and 8 from J; bases not matched to a gene: 11. CDR3 length: 15 amino acids. Germline assignment: CDR1 SGHDT and CDR2 YYEEEE. The CDR3 protein is CASSHRTGGKEKLFF. The CDR3 DNA follows: TGTGCCAGCAGCCACAGGACAGGTGGTAAAGAAAAACTGTTTTTT.

Written as DNA, the CDR3 is TGTGCCAGCAGCCCAGGGTCGGGTGTCGCTGAAGCTTTCTTT. Amino acid sequence: CASSPGSGVAEAFF. The chain combines TRBV6-1 with TRBJ1-1; possible D gene TRBD1, 5 bases. This CDR3 region has 14 residues. The germline V and J ends were trimmed by 6 bases and 6 bases, with 17 bases remaining between them. The germline CDR1 and CDR2 sequences are MNHNS and SASEGT.

The chain combines TRBV27 with TRBJ1-6, with 7 bases aligning to TRBD1. The CDR3 is made up of 16 amino acids. Germline V gives CDR1 MNHEY, CDR2 SMNVEV (reference sequence). The trim removed 6 bases at V and 2 bases at J, leaving 7 bases unmatched. In nucleotides, the CDR3 is TGTGCCAGCAGCCCAACAGGGGTCACCTATAATTCACCCCTCCACTTT. Its translation is CASSPTGVTYNSPLHF.

This clonotype was recorded at least ten times. V and J are TRBV5-1 and TRBJ2-1, with TRBD2 matching over 7 bases. CDR1 is SGHRS and CDR2 is YFSETQ in the germline V gene. Trimming took 6 bases from V and 8 from J; bases not matched to a gene: 14. This CDR3 is 15 amino acids long. The CDR3 loop reads CASTFRAGVGDEQFF. The CDR3 DNA is TGCGCCAGCACCTTCCGGGCGGGGGTAGGAGATGAGCAGTTCTTC.

This clonotype has a handful of counts. V is TRBV7-2 and J is TRBJ2-7; no reliable D call. The V gene's germline CDR1 is SGHTA and CDR2 FQGNSA. V lost 3 bases, J lost 3 bases, and 9 bases lay in between. The CDR3 runs 13 residues. CDR3 in DNA: TGTGCCAGCAGCTTCAGCGCACTCTACGAGCAGTACTTC. Encoded protein: CASSFSALYEQYF.

V gene TRBV4-2 combines with J gene TRBJ1-2; D gene ambiguous. This CDR3 contains 16 residues. V lost 5 bases and J lost 0, with 16 bases in between. The V gene's germline CDR1 is LGHNA and CDR2 YNFKEQ. Here the CDR3 reads CASSTTGRKTNYGYTF. CDR3 sequence (DNA): TGTGCCAGCAGCACGACCGGTCGCAAAACTAACTATGGCTACACCTTC.

This clonotype was observed at least ten times. This chain uses TRBV5-1 with TRBJ2-4, with 8 bases identical to TRBD2. CDR3 size: 15 residues. With V trimmed by 0 bases and J by 3 bases, 2 bases remained unmatched. CDR1 is SGHRS and CDR2 is YFSETQ in the germline V gene. CDR3 region: CASSLAGGIKNIQYF. The CDR3 DNA reads as TGCGCCAGCAGCTTGGCGGGAGGGATCAAAAACATTCAGTACTTC.

The V gene is TRBV12-3 or TRBV12-4, the J gene TRBJ2-7, with TRBD2 matching over 10 bases. V shed 4 bases and J 4 bases; nucleotides not matched to a gene: 4. The CDR3 length is 14 residues. CDR3 residues: CASSSSGSGYEQYF. DNA for the CDR3: TGTGCCAGCAGTTCTAGCGGGAGTGGGTACGAGCAGTACTTC.

This clonotype occurred a few times. The V and J genes are TRBV28 and TRBJ2-3; 7 nucleotides agree with TRBD1. J gave up 6 bases and V 7 bases, and 16 bases lay outside the gene matches. Germline V gene sequence: CDR1 MDHEN, CDR2 SYDVKM. This CDR3 is 16 amino acids long. CDR3 nucleotides: TGTGCCAGCACCCCATCCTCGCAGGGGGTGAGGGATACGCAGTATTTT. Translating it yields CASTPSSQGVRDTQYF.

V is TRBV14 and J is TRBJ1-2; D is possibly TRBD1 (5 bases). Germline CDR1 SGHDN, CDR2 FVKESK. This CDR3 region has 13 residues. Trimming removed 10 bases at V and 7 bases at J, with 19 bases between. CDR3 bases: TGTGCCAACCCTATACCTGAACAGGTTGGCTACACCTTC. It specifies CANPIPEQVGYTF.

The sample holds a few counts of this clonotype. The chain is built from TRBV9 and TRBJ1-6, with D possibly matching TRBD1 (5 bases). Trimming removed 5 bases at V and 0 bases at J, with 12 bases between. CDR3 length: 16 amino acids. Per the germline V gene, CDR1 is SGDLS and CDR2 is YYNGEE. CDR3 residues: CASRPAGGSYNSPLHF. In nucleotides, the CDR3 is TGTGCCAGCAGGCCGGCGGGGGGCTCCTATAATTCACCCCTCCACTTT.

This clonotype was recorded many times. The V gene is TRBV12-3 or TRBV12-4, the J gene TRBJ2-5, with 11 positions matching TRBD1. The CDR3 spans 15 residues. V shed 5 bases, J shed 4 bases, and the junction held 6 bases outside the gene matches. The CDR3 region is CASSPGTGGRETQYF. CDR3 coding DNA: TGTGCCAGCAGTCCCGGGACAGGGGGGCGAGAGACCCAGTACTTC.

The CDR3 spells CASSSPRSSGNTIYF. DNA for the CDR3: TGTGCCAGCAGCTCTCCACGAAGCTCTGGAAACACCATATATTTT. The V and J genes are TRBV5-6 and TRBJ1-3, with D unresolved. This CDR3 spans 15 amino acids. Germline V gene sequence: CDR1 SGHDT, CDR2 YYEEEE. V dropped 3 bases and J dropped 0 bases, with 10 bases sitting between them.

This clonotype was detected a few times. This chain connects TRBV18 to TRBJ1-4; no firm D call. The CDR3 runs 14 residues. Germline-derived CDR1 and CDR2 are KGHSH and LQKENI. With 0 bases removed from V and 5 bases from J, the gap between germline ends came to 7 bases. The DNA of the CDR3 is TGTGCCAGCTCACCACCAGGAGACAATGAAAAACTGTTTTTT. It encodes CASSPPGDNEKLFF.

The chain combines TRBV5-1 with TRBJ2-1; no definite D call. The V gene's germline CDR1 is SGHRS and CDR2 YFSETQ. V was shortened by 0 bases and J by 0 bases, with 10 bases between the two germline ends. The length of the CDR3 is 16 residues. CDR3 coding DNA: TGCGCCAGCAGCTTGGCCGACGGCTCCTCCTACAATGAGCAGTTCTTC. It yields the protein CASSLADGSSYNEQFF.

The chain combines TRBV5-1 with TRBJ2-1, with D perhaps TRBD2 (6 bases). Looked up from germline, CDR1 is SGHRS and CDR2 is YFSETQ. The V end was cut by 0 bases, the J end by 4 bases, with 11 bases between. This CDR3 is built from 15 residues. The DNA of the CDR3 is TGCGCCAGCAGCTTGGTACCAGCGGGTTACAATGAGCAGTTCTTC. Amino acids: CASSLVPAGYNEQFF.

This chain connects TRBV18 to TRBJ2-5; 11 bases align to TRBD2. Trimming took 3 bases from V and 4 from J; bases not matched to a gene: 4. The CDR3 is 15 residues long. Germline-derived CDR1 and CDR2 are KGHSH and LQKENI. This chain's CDR3 is CASSPVAGGPETQYF. The DNA for the CDR3 is TGTGCCAGCTCACCCGTAGCGGGAGGGCCAGAGACCCAGTACTTC.

The chain is built from TRBV20-1 and TRBJ2-7; TRBD1 or TRBD2 may be the D gene (5 bases each). This CDR3 is 12 amino acids long. V was cut by 3 bases and J by 3 bases, with 9 bases left in between. Germline V gene lookup returns CDR1 DFQATT and CDR2 SNEGSKA (reference sequence). The CDR3 sequence is CSASRDHYEQYF. DNA for the CDR3: TGCAGTGCTAGCCGGGACCACTACGAGCAGTACTTC.